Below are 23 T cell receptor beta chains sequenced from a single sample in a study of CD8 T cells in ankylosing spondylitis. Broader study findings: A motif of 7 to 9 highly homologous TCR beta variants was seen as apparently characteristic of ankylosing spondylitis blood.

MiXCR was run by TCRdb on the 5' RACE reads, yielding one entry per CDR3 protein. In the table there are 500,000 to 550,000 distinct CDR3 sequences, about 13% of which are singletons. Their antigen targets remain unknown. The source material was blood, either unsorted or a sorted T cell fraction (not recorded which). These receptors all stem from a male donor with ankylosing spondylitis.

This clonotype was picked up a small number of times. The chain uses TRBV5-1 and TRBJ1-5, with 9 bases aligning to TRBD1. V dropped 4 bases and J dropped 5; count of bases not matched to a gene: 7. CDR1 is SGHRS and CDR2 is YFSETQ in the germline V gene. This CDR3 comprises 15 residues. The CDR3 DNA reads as TGCGCCAGCAGCAAGGACAGGGGTTCGGATCAGCCCCAGCATTTT. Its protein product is CASSKDRGSDQPQHF.

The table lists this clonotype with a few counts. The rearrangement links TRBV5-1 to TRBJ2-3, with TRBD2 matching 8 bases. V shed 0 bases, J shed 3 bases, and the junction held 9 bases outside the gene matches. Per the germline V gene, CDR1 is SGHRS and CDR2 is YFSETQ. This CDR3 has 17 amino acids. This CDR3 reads CASSLAGSGSATDTQYF. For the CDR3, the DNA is TGCGCCAGCAGCTTGGCCGGGAGCGGGAGTGCGACAGATACGCAGTATTTT.

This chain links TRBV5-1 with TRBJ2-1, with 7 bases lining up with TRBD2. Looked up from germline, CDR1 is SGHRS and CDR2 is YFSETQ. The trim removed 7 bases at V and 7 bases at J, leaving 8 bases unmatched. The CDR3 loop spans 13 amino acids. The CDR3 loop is CASGGGPGNEQFF. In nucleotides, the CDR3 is TGCGCCAGCGGGGGAGGGCCGGGGAATGAGCAGTTCTTC.

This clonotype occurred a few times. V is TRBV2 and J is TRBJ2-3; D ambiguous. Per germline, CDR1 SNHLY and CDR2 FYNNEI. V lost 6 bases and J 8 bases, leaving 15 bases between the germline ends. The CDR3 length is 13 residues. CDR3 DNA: TGTGCCAGCAGACAAAGCCCGAGAACTACGCAGTATTTT. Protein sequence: CASRQSPRTTQYF.

Here the CDR3 reads CASSYRVLETQYF. Here the CDR3 DNA reads TGCGCCAGCAGTTACAGGGTTTTAGAGACCCAGTACTTC. The J gene is TRBJ2-5, the V gene TRBV4-1, with D possibly TRBD1 on 6 matching bases. Germline CDR1 MGHRA, CDR2 YSYEKL. The CDR3 runs 13 residues. Trimming pared 6 bases from V and 4 bases from J, leaving 12 bases between.

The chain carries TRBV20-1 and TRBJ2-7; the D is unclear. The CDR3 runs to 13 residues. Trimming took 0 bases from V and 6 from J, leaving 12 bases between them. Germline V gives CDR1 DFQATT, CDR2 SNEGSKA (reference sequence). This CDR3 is CSARDRRLGEQYV. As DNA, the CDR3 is TGCAGTGCTAGAGATCGGCGGCTGGGCGAGCAGTACGTC.

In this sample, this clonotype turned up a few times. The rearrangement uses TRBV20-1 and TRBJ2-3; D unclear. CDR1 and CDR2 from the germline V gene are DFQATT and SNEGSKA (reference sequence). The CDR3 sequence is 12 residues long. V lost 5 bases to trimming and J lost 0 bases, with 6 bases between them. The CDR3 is CSAPDSTDTQYF. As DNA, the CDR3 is TGCAGTGCTCCGGATAGCACAGATACGCAGTATTTT.

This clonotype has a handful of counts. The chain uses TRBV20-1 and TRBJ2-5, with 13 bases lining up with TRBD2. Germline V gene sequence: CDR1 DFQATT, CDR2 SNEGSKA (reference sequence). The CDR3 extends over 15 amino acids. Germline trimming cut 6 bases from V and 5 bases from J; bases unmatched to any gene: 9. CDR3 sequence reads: CSAYTSGRAGETQYF. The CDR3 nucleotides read TGCAGTGCCTACACTAGCGGGAGGGCCGGGGAGACCCAGTACTTC.

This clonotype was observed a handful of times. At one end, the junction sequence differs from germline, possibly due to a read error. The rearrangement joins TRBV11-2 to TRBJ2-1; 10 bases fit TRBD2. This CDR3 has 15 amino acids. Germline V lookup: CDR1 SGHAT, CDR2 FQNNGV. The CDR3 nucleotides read TGTGCCAGCAGCTCCTTAGGGTCTAGCGGGAGCCCGATACAATTC. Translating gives CASSSLGSSGSPIQF.

CDR3 loop: CATSREPRLAGTGELFF. CDR3 DNA sequence: TGTGCCACCAGCAGAGAACCGCGGCTAGCCGGGACCGGGGAGCTGTTTTTT. The rearrangement links TRBV15 to TRBJ2-2, with D possibly matching TRBD2 (5 bases). This CDR3 region has 17 residues. Germline V gene sequence: CDR1 LNHNV, CDR2 YYDKDF (reference sequence). V lost 0 bases to trimming and J lost 5 bases, with 16 bases between them.

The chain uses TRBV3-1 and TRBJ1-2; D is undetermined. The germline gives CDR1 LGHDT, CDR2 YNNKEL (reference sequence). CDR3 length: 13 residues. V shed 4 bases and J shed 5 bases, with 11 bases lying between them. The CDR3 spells CASSLAAGYGYTF. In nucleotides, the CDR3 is TGTGCCAGCAGCCTCGCCGCTGGGTATGGCTACACCTTC.

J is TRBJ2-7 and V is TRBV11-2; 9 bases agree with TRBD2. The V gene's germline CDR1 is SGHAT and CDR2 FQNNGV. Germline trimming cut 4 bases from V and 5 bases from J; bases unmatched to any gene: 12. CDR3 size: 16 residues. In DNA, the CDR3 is TGTGCCAGCAGCTCGGGGGTAGGGACTAGCACCCACGAGCAGTACTTC. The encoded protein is CASSSGVGTSTHEQYF. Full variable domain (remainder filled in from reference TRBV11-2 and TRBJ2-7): EAGVAQSPRYKIIEKRQSVAFWCNPISGHATLYWYQQILGQGPKLLIQFQNNGVVDDSQLPKDRFSAERLKGVDSTLKIQPAKLEDSAVYLCASSSGVGTSTHEQYFGPGTRLTVT.

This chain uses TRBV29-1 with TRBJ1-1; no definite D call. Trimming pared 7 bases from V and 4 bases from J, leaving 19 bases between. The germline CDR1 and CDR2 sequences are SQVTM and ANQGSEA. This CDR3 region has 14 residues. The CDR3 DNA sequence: TGCAGCGCTGAGGTCCGGACCATGACCACTGAAGCTTTCTTT. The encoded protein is CSAEVRTMTTEAFF.

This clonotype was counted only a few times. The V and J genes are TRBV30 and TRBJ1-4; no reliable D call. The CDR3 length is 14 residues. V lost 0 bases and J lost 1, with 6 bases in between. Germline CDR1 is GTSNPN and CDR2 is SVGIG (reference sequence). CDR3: CAWSVGRTNEKLFF. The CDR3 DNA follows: TGTGCCTGGAGTGTAGGCAGAACTAATGAAAAACTGTTTTTT.

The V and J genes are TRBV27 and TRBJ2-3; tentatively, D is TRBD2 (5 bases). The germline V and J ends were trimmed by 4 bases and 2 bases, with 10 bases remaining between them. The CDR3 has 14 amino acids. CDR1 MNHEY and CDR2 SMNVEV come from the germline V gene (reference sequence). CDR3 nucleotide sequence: TGTGCCAGCAGTTCGCCCGGGAACACAGATACGCAGTATTTT. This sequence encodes CASSSPGNTDTQYF.

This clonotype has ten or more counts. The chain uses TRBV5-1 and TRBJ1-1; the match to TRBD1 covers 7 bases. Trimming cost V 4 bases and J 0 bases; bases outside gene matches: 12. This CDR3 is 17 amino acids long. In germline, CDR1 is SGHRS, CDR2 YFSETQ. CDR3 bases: TGCGCCAGCAGCCCAGGATTGTGGGACAGATTGAACACTGAAGCTTTCTTT. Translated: CASSPGLWDRLNTEAFF.

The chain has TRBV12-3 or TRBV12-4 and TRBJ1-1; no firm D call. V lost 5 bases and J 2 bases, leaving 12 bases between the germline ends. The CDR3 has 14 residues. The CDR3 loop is CASSVGWGNTEAFF. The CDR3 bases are TGTGCCAGCAGTGTAGGGTGGGGAAACACTGAAGCTTTCTTT.

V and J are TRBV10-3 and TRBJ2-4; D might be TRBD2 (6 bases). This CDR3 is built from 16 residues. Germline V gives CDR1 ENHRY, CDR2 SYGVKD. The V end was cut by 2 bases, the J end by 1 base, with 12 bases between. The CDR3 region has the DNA TGTGCCATCAGTGAGCAGGGACTGCGGGCCAAAAACATTCAGTACTTC. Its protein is CAISEQGLRAKNIQYF.

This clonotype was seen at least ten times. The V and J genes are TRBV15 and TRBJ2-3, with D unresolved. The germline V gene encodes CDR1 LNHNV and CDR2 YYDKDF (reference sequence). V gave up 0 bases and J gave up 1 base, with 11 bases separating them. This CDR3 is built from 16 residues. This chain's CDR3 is CATSRDRPRGTDTQYF. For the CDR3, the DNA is TGTGCCACCAGCAGAGACAGGCCCCGGGGCACAGATACGCAGTATTTT.

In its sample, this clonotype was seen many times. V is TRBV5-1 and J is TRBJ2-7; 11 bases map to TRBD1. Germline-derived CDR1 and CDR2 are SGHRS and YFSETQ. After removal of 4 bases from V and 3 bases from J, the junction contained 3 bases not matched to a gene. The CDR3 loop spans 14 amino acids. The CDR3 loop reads CASSVGTGGYEQYF. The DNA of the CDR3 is TGCGCCAGCAGCGTAGGGACAGGGGGCTACGAGCAGTACTTC. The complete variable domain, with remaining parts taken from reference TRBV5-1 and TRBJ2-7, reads KAGVTQTPRYLIKTRGQQVTLSCSPISGHRSVSWYQQTPGQGLQFLFEYFSETQRNKGNFPGRFSGRQFSNSRSEMNVSTLELGDSALYLCASSVGTGGYEQYFGPGTRLTVT.

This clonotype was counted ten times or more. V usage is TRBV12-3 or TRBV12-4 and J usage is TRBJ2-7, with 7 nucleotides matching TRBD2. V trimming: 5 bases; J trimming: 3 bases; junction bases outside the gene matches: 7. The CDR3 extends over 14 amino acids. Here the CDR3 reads CASSDSGGSYEQYF. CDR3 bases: TGTGCCAGCAGTGACAGTGGCGGGAGCTACGAGCAGTACTTC.

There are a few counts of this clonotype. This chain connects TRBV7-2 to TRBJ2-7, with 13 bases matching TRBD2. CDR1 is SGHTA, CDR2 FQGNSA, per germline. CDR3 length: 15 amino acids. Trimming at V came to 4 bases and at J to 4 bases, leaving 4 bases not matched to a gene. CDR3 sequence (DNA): TGTGCCAGCAGCTATCCGGGACTAGCGGGATACGAGCAGTACTTC. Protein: CASSYPGLAGYEQYF.

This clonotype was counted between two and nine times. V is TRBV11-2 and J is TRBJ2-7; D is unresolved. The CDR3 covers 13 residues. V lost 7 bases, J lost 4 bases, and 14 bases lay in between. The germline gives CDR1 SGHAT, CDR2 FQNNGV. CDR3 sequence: CASTALDAYEQYF. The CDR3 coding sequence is TGTGCCAGCACGGCCTTGGACGCGTACGAGCAGTACTTC.